This TCR beta chain derives from a study of shared clonotypes between healthy human individuals. Study results and caveats: Among non-shared clonotypes, generation probabilities were lower than among those shared by all four donors. Among several donors, approximately 5% of naive CD4 clonotypes were found in common. Naive subsets usually exceeded memory subsets in estimated richness.

Here immunoSEQ multiplex PCR was the method, and the copy in TCRdb shows in-frame clones only, minus some. Altogether roughly 720,000 clones are present, 90% being singletons, with the ten largest covering less than 40%. Trimming pared 6 bases from V and 7 bases from J, leaving 12 bases between. Germline V CDR1 and CDR2: MDHEN, SYDVKM. This CDR3 contains 12 residues. With respect to this clone: The antigen is unknown.

The TCR was taken from a man aged 18 to 35 in good health. Some clones in this sample may be carry-over from other donors' samples. The genes are TRBV28 and TRBJ1-2; TRBD1 might be the D (5 bases). Sequencing used memory CD8+ T cells from PBMCs. Stated subset: CD45RO+ cells pooled with CCR7-negative TemRA cells. The CDR3 loop is CASRLGLGGYTF. CDR3 in DNA: TGTGCCAGCAGATTGGGACTCGGTGGCTACACCTTC.